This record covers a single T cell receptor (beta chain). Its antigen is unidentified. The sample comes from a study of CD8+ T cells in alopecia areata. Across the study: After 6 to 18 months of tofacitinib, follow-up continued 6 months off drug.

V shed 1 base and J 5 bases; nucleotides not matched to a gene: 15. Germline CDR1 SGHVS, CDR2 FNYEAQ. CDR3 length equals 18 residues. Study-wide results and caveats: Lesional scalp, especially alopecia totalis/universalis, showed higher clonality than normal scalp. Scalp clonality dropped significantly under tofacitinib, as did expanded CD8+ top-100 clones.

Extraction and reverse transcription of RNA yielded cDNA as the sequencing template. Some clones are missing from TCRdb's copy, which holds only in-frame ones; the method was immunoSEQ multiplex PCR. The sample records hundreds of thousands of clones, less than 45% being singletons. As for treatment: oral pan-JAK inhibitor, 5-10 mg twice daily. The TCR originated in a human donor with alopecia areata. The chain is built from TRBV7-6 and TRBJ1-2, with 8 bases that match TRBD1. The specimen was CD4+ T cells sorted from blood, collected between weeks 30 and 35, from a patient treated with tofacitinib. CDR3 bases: TGTGCCAGCAGCTTAGGCCCGTCAGGGGGCGCAGGAAAGTATGGCTACACCTTC. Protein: CASSLGPSGGAGKYGYTF.